The 7 T cell receptor beta chains in this list originate from one sample, sequenced in a study of blood T cell repertoires in COVID-19. The repertoire was sequenced with immunoSEQ multiplex PCR; TCRdb's copy has only in-frame clones and lacks some. The table records some 50,000 clones, over 80% of them present only once. The sequencing sample was made of peripheral blood. These receptors all come from a man older than 75 in a cohort sampled during active COVID-19.

Here the CDR3 DNA reads TGTGCCAGCAGTAGACAGGTCAACACTGAAGCTTTCTTT. Translation gives CASSRQVNTEAFF. The chain is built from TRBV6-6 and TRBJ1-1; TRBD1 is a possible D gene (6 bases). There are 13 residues in the CDR3. Germline CDR1 reads MNHNY; CDR2 reads SVGAGI (reference sequence). The germline V and J ends were trimmed by 5 bases and 2 bases, with 9 bases remaining between them.

The chain links TRBV5-1 to TRBJ1-6; 7 nucleotides line up with TRBD1. Germline values: CDR1 SGHRS, CDR2 YFSETQ. The CDR3 runs to 15 residues. V shed 3 bases and J 7 bases; nucleotides not matched to a gene: 7. As DNA, the CDR3 is TGCGCCAGCAGCTACGACAGGGCAACAAATTCACCCCTCCACTTT. Its protein is CASSYDRATNSPLHF.

The chain recombines TRBV24-1 with TRBJ1-2, with 9 bases that match TRBD1. The germline gives CDR1 KGHDR, CDR2 SFDVKD. V gave up 3 bases and J gave up 7 bases; unmatched junction bases: 8. This CDR3 is 15 amino acids long. The CDR3 is CATSDPGQGFGGYTF. The CDR3, as DNA: TGTGCCACCAGTGATCCGGGACAGGGATTCGGTGGCTACACCTTC.

J is TRBJ1-5 and V is TRBV6-6, with 10 bases fitting TRBD1. V lost 7 bases to trimming and J lost 6 bases; unmatched junction nucleotides: 9. The CDR3 consists of 15 residues. Germline CDR1 and CDR2: MNHNY and SVGAGI (reference sequence). The CDR3 DNA reads TGTGCCAGCACCACCCGGGACAGGGGAAGTCAGCCCCAGCATTTT. It yields the protein CASTTRDRGSQPQHF.

This clone was detected only a few times. V usage is TRBV28 and J usage is TRBJ1-5; TRBD1 agrees at 12 bases. This CDR3 region has 15 residues. The trim removed 3 bases at V and 6 bases at J, leaving 3 bases unmatched. The germline V gene encodes CDR1 MDHEN and CDR2 SYDVKM. CDR3 protein: CASSFGTGGFQPQHF. CDR3 nucleotide sequence: TGTGCCAGCAGTTTCGGGACAGGGGGCTTTCAGCCCCAGCATTTT.

The chain is built from TRBV7-6 and TRBJ2-7, with TRBD2 identical over 10 bases. CDR1 and CDR2 (germline): SGHVS, FNYEAQ. CDR3 length: 17 amino acids. V trimming: 0 bases; J trimming: 2 bases; junction bases outside the gene matches: 7. The CDR3 protein is CASSLAVPSGSPYEQYF. CDR3 DNA: TGTGCCAGCAGCTTAGCGGTACCTAGCGGGAGTCCCTACGAGCAGTACTTC.

This clone is deemed medium-sized. The chain has TRBV9 and TRBJ2-7, with D tentatively TRBD1 (5 bases). Trimming removed 0 bases at V and 7 bases at J, with 11 bases between. The CDR3 length is 13 residues. The V gene's germline CDR1 is SGDLS and CDR2 YYNGEE. CDR3 nucleotides: TGTGCCAGCAGCGTAGAAGGGGCTGGAGAGCAGTACTTC. Amino acids: CASSVEGAGEQYF. Together with reference TRBV9 and TRBJ2-7, the CDR3 gives the full variable domain: DSGVTQTPKHLITATGQRVTLRCSPRSGDLSVYWYQQSLDQGLQFLIQYYNGEERAKGNILERFSAQQFPDLHSELNLSSLELGDSALYFCASSVEGAGEQYFGPGTRLTVT.